Listed here is a single T cell receptor beta chain. These data belong to a study of blood T cell repertoires in COVID-19. Clones were read by immunoSEQ multiplex PCR, and TCRdb kept only the in-frame ones, dropping some. The profile shows about 52,000 clones, 65% to 85% of them singletons. From germline, CDR1 is KGHDR and CDR2 SFDVKD. Between the trimmed V and J ends, which lost 3 bases and 2 bases, there was a span of 11 bases. The CDR3 totals 15 residues. The chain carries TRBV24-1 and TRBJ2-3; no clear D. The sequence was obtained from a man older than 75 with COVID-19, enrolled during active disease. The sequenced material came from peripheral blood. CDR3 sequence: CATSDDSPLTDTQYF. CDR3 nucleotide sequence: TGTGCCACCAGTGATGATAGCCCCCTCACAGATACGCAGTATTTT.